This T cell receptor (beta chain) was recovered during a study of T-cell reconstitution after alpha-beta-depleted transplantation in children. Study results and caveats: Reportedly, alpha-beta T cells present about two months post-transplant originated from several hundred expanded clones of graft origin.

The CDR3 has 15 residues. Germline values: CDR1 SGHRS, CDR2 YFSETQ. V was cut by 5 bases and J by 0 bases, with 11 bases left in between. This clonotype was seen many times. No antigen is known for it. Unique molecular identifiers were incorporated into the prepared TCRbeta library. One entry per CDR3 protein, called by TCRdb with MiXCR from the PCR reads. The data contain hundreds of thousands of distinct CDR3 sequences, approximately 10% of them singletons. The clonotype originates from a child under two years old with acute myeloid leukemia, due to receive a stem cell transplant. The V call is TRBV5-1, the J call TRBJ1-4; no definite D call. Sequenced material: PBMCs, taken before TCRalphabeta/CD19-depleted stem cell transplant. The CDR3 nucleotides are TGCGCCAGCAGTTTGATGGGGACAACTAATGAAAAACTGTTTTTT. The encoded protein is CASSLMGTTNEKLFF. Together with reference TRBV5-1 and TRBJ1-4, the CDR3 gives the full variable domain: KAGVTQTPRYLIKTRGQQVTLSCSPISGHRSVSWYQQTPGQGLQFLFEYFSETQRNKGNFPGRFSGRQFSNSRSEMNVSTLELGDSALYLCASSLMGTTNEKLFFGSGTQLSVL.